This T cell receptor beta chain emerged from a study of Ad26.COV2.S vaccination and SARS-CoV-2 variants. Background on the study: The vaccine Ad26.COV2.S was put into the muscle once, or twice with 56 days between.

The treatment is: around 19 received Ad26.COV2.S at low or high dose, single or two shots; about five received placebo; per-sample allocation not given. Repertoires come from day 63 after the first vaccine or placebo injection. V was clipped by 2 bases and J by 2 bases; unmatched bases: 8. CDR1 is KGHSH and CDR2 is LQKENI in the germline V gene. The CDR3 has 18 residues. Clones were read by immunoSEQ multiplex PCR, and TCRdb kept only the in-frame ones, dropping some. Of roughly 320,000 clones in the sample, about nine tenths were seen once. Comment on this clone: Antigen: not known.

Study-wide results and limits: Spike-specific TCR breadth ran higher among vaccine recipients than placebo recipients.

The chain recombines TRBV18 with TRBJ2-2; 10 bases match TRBD2. The specimen was peripheral blood, collected in a trial of Ad26.COV2.S vaccine versus placebo. The receptor was isolated from a person aged 18-60 years who received the Ad26.COV2.S COVID-19 vaccine or a placebo. The CDR3 spells CASSPNLAGAPNTGELFF. The CDR3 region has the DNA TGTGCCAGCTCACCAAATCTAGCGGGGGCCCCAAACACCGGGGAGCTGTTTTTT.